This TCR beta chain was sequenced in a study of early stage breast cancer tumors. Study details: Most invasive tumors, about 70% of the 16, were ER+/PR+/HER2-.

Profiled with immunoSEQ multiplex PCR; TCRdb holds only in-frame clones, not every one. The sample lists 50,000 to 75,000 clones; around three quarters were seen once. Notes on the study in general: Tumors had approximately 2.5-fold higher T cell density than normal breast.

This clone was detected a few times. Its antigen remains unknown. CDR3 length equals 14 residues. Germline-derived CDR1 and CDR2 are LNHDA and SQIVND (reference sequence). V shed 5 bases and J shed 2 bases, with 10 bases lying between them. The J gene is TRBJ1-3, the V gene TRBV19; a weak D match, TRBD1 (5 bases). The source is a person aged 25 to 40 with breast cancer. The sample taken for sequencing was blood. CDR3: CASSGGLAGNTIYF. The CDR3 region has the DNA TGTGCCAGTAGTGGGGGTTTGGCTGGAAACACCATATATTTT. The variable domain in full, completed from reference TRBV19 and TRBJ1-3, reads DGGITQSPKYLFRKEGQNVTLSCEQNLNHDAMYWYRQDPGQGLRLIYYSQIVNDFQKGDIAEGYSVSREKKESFPLTVTSAQKNPTAFYLCASSGGLAGNTIYFGEGSWLTVV.